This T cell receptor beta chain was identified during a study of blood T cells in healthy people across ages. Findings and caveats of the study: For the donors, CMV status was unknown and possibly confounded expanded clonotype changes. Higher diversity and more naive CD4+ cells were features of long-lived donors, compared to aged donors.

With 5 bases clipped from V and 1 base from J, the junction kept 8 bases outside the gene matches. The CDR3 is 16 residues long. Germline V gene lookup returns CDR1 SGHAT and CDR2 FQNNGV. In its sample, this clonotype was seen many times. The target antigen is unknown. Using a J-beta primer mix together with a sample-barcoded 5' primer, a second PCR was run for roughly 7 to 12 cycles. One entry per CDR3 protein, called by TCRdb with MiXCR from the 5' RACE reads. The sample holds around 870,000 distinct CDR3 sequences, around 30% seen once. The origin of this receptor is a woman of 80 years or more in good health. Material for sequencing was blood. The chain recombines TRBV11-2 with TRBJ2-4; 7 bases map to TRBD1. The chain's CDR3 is CASSPTTGLAKNIQYF. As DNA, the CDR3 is TGTGCCAGCAGCCCAACGACAGGGTTGGCCAAAAACATTCAGTACTTC.